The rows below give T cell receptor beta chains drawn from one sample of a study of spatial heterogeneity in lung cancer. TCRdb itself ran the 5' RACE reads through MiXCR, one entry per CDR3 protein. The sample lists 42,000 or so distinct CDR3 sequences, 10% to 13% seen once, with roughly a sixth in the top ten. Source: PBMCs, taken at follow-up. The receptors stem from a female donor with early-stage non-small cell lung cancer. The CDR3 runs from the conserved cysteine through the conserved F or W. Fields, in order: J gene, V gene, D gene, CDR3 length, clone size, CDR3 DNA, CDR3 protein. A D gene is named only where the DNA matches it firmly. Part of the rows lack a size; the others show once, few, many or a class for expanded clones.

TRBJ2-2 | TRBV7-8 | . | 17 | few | TGTGCCAGCAGCCCCCGCCGTATAGGGGCGAACACCGGGGAGCTGTTTTTT | CASSPRRIGANTGELFF
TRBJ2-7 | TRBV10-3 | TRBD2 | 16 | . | TGTGCCATCAGTGAGATCCGACTAGCGGGGACCTACGAGCAGTACTTC | CAISEIRLAGTYEQYF
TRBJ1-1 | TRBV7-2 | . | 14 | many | TGTGCCAGCAGCTTAGTCAGGGTTCGAACTGAAGCTTTCTTT | CASSLVRVRTEAFF
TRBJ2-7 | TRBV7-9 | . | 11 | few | TGTGCCAGCAGAGTCTATTACGAGCAGTACTTC | CASRVYYEQYF
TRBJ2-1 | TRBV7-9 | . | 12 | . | TGTGCCAGCAGCCGGATCAAGGATGAGCAGTTCTTC | CASSRIKDEQFF
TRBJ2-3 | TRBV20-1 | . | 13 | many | TGCAGTGCCCTCAAGGGCATTACAGATACGCAGTATTTT | CSALKGITDTQYF
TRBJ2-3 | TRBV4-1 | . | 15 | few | TGCGCCAGCAGCCAGGTGGGACTTGGGACAGATACGCAGTATTTT | CASSQVGLGTDTQYF
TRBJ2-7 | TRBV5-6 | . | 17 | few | TGTGCCAGCAGCCTCCTGGGGGACCCCTCCAACTCCTACGAGCAGTACTTC | CASSLLGDPSNSYEQYF
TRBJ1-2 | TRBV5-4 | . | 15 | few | TGTGCCAGCAGCCCGAGAGGGGGGCAGCTTTATGGCTACACCTTC | CASSPRGGQLYGYTF
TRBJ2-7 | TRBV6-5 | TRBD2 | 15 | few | TGTGCCAGCAGTTACCTAGCGGGGGTGACTAACGAGCAGTACTTC | CASSYLAGVTNEQYF
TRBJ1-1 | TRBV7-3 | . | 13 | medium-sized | TGTGCCAGCAGCTTAGAATTCGGGACTGAAGCTTTCTTT | CASSLEFGTEAFF
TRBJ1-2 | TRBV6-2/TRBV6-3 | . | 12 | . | TGTGCCAGCAGTCTTCTTAGGTCCCGCTACACCTTC | CASSLLRSRYTF
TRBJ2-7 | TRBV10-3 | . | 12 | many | TGTGCCATCAGTGACAGGGCCGACGAGCAGTACTTC | CAISDRADEQYF
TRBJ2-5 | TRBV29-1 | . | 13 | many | TGCAGCGGCCGGGCTAGCGACGGGGAGACCCAGTACTTC | CSGRASDGETQYF
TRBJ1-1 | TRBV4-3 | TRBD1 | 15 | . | TGCGCCAGCAGCCAAGCCGGGACAGCCGAGGCGTTGGCTTTCTTT | CASSQAGTAEALAFF
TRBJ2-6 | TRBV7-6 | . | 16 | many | TGTGCCAGCAGCTCCAGAATTAGGCATGGGGCCAACGTCCTGACTTTC | CASSSRIRHGANVLTF
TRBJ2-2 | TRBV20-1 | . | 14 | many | TGCAGTGCCAGCTCCCAACCGGGAGCGCGGGAGCTGTTTTTT | CSASSQPGARELFF
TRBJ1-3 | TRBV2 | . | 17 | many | TGTGCCAGCTTCGGGTGGGGACGGCGCTTCTCTGGAAACACCATATATTTT | CASFGWGRRFSGNTIYF
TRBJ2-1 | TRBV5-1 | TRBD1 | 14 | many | TGCGCCAGCAGCTTGATGGGACAGGGTCAAGAGCAGTTCTTC | CASSLMGQGQEQFF
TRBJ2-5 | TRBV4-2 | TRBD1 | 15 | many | TGTGCCAGCAGCCAAGCCTGGGACAGCGACGTGACCCAGTACTTC | CASSQAWDSDVTQYF
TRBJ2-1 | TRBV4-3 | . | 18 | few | TGCGCCAGCAGCCAAGGGGCAACGGGCGTGGGCTCCTACAATGAGCAGTTCTTC | CASSQGATGVGSYNEQFF
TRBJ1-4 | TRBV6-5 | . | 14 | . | TGTGCCAGCAGTTACCGGGTGGCGAATGTAAAACTGTTTTTT | CASSYRVANVKLFF
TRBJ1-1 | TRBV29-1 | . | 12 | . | TGCAGCGTTTATCAGGGTGGGACTGAAGCTTTCTTT | CSVYQGGTEAFF
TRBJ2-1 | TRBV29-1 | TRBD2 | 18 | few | TGCAGCGTTGTCCTGAGTGGACTAGCGGGGTTCTCCTACAATGAGCAGTTCTTC | CSVVLSGLAGFSYNEQFF
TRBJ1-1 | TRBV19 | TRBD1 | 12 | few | TGTGCCAGCCGAAACAGGGGTACTGAAGCTTTCTTT | CASRNRGTEAFF
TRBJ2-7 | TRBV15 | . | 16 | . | TGTGCCACCAGCGGATTACAGGGCGCGAATCCCTACGAGCAGTACTTC | CATSGLQGANPYEQYF
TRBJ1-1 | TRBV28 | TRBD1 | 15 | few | TGTGCCAGCACCCTTGGACAGGGCCTTGTGAGGGAAGCTTTCTTT | CASTLGQGLVREAFF
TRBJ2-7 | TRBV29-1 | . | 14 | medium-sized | TGCAGCGTTGCCCCCACGGGTTTTGGGCTCGAGCAGTACTTC | CSVAPTGFGLEQYF
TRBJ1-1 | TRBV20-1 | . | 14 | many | TGCAGTGCTGCCGGAGCTGTCGATGGCACTGAAGCTTTCTTT | CSAAGAVDGTEAFF
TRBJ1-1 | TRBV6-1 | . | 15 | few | TGTGCCAGCAGTGTCCAGGGTTCCATGAACACTGAAGCTTTCTTT | CASSVQGSMNTEAFF
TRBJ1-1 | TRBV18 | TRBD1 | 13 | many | TGTGCCAGCTCACCCCAGGGGGCCACTGAAGCTTTCTTT | CASSPQGATEAFF
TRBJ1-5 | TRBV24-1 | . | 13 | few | TGTGCCACCAGTGATCCGGGTGATCAGCCCCAGCATTTT | CATSDPGDQPQHF
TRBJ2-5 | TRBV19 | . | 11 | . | TGTGCCAGTAGTATGGGAGAGACCCAGTACTTC | CASSMGETQYF
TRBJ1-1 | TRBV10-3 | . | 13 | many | TGTGCCGCCCGGAAGGGGTTGAACACTGAAGCTTTCTTT | CAARKGLNTEAFF
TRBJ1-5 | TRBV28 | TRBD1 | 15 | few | TGTGCCAGCAGTACGTACAGGGGGGACAATCAGCCCCAGCATTTT | CASSTYRGDNQPQHF
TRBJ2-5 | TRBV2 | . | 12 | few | TGTGCCTCGAACGAAGCAGGAGAGACCCAGTACTTC | CASNEAGETQYF
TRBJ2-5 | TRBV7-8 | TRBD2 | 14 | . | TGTGCCAGCAGCCTAAACTCGGGAGGAGAGACCCAGTACTTC | CASSLNSGGETQYF
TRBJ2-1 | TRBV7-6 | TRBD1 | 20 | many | TGTGCCAGCAGCTTAGATATTCCCCGGGACAGGGGCATGGGGGGCAATGAGCAGTTCTTC | CASSLDIPRDRGMGGNEQFF
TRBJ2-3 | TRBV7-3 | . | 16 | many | TGTGCCAGCAGCGTCCAGCCGGGACTCAACACAGATACGCAGTATTTT | CASSVQPGLNTDTQYF
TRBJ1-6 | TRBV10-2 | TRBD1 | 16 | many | TGCGCCAGCAGTGAGTCGACAGGGCGGTATAATTCACCCCTCCACTTT | CASSESTGRYNSPLHF
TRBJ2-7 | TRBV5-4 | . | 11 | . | TGTGCCAGCAGCTTGTTGCACGAGCAGTACTTC | CASSLLHEQYF
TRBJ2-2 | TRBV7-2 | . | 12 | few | TGTGCCAGCAGCGGGGACATAGGGGAGCTGTTTTTT | CASSGDIGELFF
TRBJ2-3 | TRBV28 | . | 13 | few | TGTGCCAGCAGTCCCGGGACTCTAGATACGCAGTATTTT | CASSPGTLDTQYF
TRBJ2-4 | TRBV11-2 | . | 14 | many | TGTGCCAGCAGCTTAAGGGAGGCCAAAAACATTCAGTACTTC | CASSLREAKNIQYF
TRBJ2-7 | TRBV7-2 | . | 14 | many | TGTGCCAGCAGCCCGCCGGGAGCTGGCAACGAGCAGTACTTC | CASSPPGAGNEQYF
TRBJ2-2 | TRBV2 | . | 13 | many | TGTGCCAGCAGTGAGACAGCCACCGGGGAGCTGTTTTTT | CASSETATGELFF
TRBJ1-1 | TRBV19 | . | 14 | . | TGTGCCAGTAGCGACCGTAAAAGAGTGGAGGGAGCTTTCTTT | CASSDRKRVEGAFF
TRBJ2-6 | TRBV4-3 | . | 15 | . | TGCGCCAGCAGCCAAGAATCCCCTGGGGCCAACGTCCTGACTTTC | CASSQESPGANVLTF
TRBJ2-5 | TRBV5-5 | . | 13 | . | TGTGCCAGCAGCATGAGCAGGGTGGAGACCCAGTACTTC | CASSMSRVETQYF
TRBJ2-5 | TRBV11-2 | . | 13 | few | TGTGCCAGCAGCTTAGTCCAGCAAGAGACCCAGTACTTC | CASSLVQQETQYF
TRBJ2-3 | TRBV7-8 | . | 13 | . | TGTGCCAGCAGAAATAGGGCGAAAGATACGCAGTATTTT | CASRNRAKDTQYF
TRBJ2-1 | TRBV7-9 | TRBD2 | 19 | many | TGTGCCAGCAGAGGCTCGGGACTAGCGGGGCGGTTCTCCTACAATGAGCAGTTCTTC | CASRGSGLAGRFSYNEQFF
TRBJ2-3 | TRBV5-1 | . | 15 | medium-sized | TGCGCCAGCAGCTTACCAGGGGGGTACACAGATACGCAGTATTTT | CASSLPGGYTDTQYF
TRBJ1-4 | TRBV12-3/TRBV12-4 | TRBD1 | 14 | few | TGTGCCAGCAGTTCAGACAGGGTTAATGAAAAACTGTTTTTT | CASSSDRVNEKLFF
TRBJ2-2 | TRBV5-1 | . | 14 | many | TGCGCCAGCAGCTTGTGGGCAGGGCCCGGGGAGCTGTTTTTT | CASSLWAGPGELFF
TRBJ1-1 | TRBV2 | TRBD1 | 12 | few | TGTGCCGTAAGACAGGGGCAGGTTGAAGCTTTCTTT | CAVRQGQVEAFF
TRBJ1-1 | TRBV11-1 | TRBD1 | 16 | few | TGTGCCAGCAGCCCAGGCCCCGGACAGGGATGGACTGAAGCTTTCTTT | CASSPGPGQGWTEAFF